This T cell receptor (beta chain) was sequenced during a study of blood T cell repertoires in COVID-19. Looked up from germline, CDR1 is SGHRS and CDR2 is YFSETQ. The ends lost 3 bases at V and 5 bases at J; junction bases unmatched: 6. This CDR3 is built from 15 residues. In the authors' workflow: By means of reference gene primer amplification, nucleated cell counts were estimated. Data came from immunoSEQ multiplex PCR; TCRdb stores just in-frame clones and leaves some out. That table is the source of V, J and clone size, and D and trimming were worked out from the DNA. The table has around 100,000 clones, roughly nine tenths seen once.

The receptor was derived from a man aged 50 or older with acute or convalescent COVID-19. The sequencing input was peripheral blood. The chain joins TRBV5-1 to TRBJ1-1, with 11 bases fitting TRBD1. The CDR3 DNA reads as TGCGCCAGCAGCTGGGGGACAGGGGGAGTTACTGAAGCTTTCTTT. Protein sequence: CASSWGTGGVTEAFF.